This T cell receptor (beta chain) was sequenced during a study of blood T cell repertoires in COVID-19 (dated by TCRdb to 2018 to 2020). The study in broad terms: Collaborator samples came from the United States, Italy and Spain and covered acute and convalescent phases of COVID-19. A freely available public database, intended as a resource for researchers studying the immune response to SARS-CoV-2, is where the repertoires were released. Deeply sampled blood TCRbeta repertoires from subjects exposed to, actively infected with, or recovered from COVID-19 were included in the dataset. The samples were drawn from two sources: the first 160 participants of the ongoing ImmuneRACE study, and 1,254 subjects contributed by 6 global collaborators. The sample metadata nearly always contained a de-identified subject ID, COVID-19 status, age in years and sex. The prospective study material was composed of cDNA or gDNA derived from T cells, B-cell-depleted T cells, or PBMCs. Where available, HLA class I and class II types were taken from metadata supplied by the sample provider and were not determined by assay-based typing.

TCRbeta CDR3 regions were amplified from genomic DNA using the immunoSEQ Assay, a bias-controlled multiplex PCR. The study's own analysis went as follows. The number of nucleated cells in each sample was estimated from the amplification of reference gene primers within the assay. To quantify the absolute abundance of each unique TCRbeta CDR3 rearrangement, sequence reads were collapsed and filtered. Productive Simpson clonality was computed per sample as the square root of Simpson's diversity index over productive rearrangements. TCRdb holds this immuneACCESS table with in-frame rearrangements only. Some clones are missing; in checked studies, unresolved V genes explain under half, and the rest has no known cause. V and J calls plus clone size are reproduced from that table; the DNA served to infer D and trimming. This sample has tens of thousands of clones in its table, and approximately 90% of those were observed once. About 4.8% of the sample is held by the ten biggest clonotypes.

Each collaborating institution followed its own protocols to collect whole blood in K2EDTA tubes. Collaborator samples were shipped for TCRbeta analysis as frozen whole blood, isolated PBMCs, or DNA extracted from either sample type. Its CDR3 holds 19 amino acids, cysteine through phenylalanine. The CDR3 DNA has 57 bases and is translated from base 1. V has 1 base trimmed and J has 5 bases trimmed; junction bases matching no gene number 14. CDR1 KGHSH and CDR2 LQKENI are derived from the germline V gene. The paper's findings and limits, for the study overall: The amount of clinical and demographic metadata varied by source and participant and was provided uncurated.

A note on this clone: Its antigen remains unidentified. No base qualities exist here, and no much larger clone lies one base off it.

Sequencing was performed on peripheral blood. The source is a human donor in a cohort sampled during active COVID-19. Recombination joined TRBV18 with TRBJ2-1; TRBD2 aligns with 10 central bases. CDR3 reads: CASSPLSPGTSVSNNEQFF. The DNA sequence is given as TGTGCCAGCTCACCACTAAGCCCCGGGACTAGCGTTTCCAACAATGAGCAGTTCTTC.